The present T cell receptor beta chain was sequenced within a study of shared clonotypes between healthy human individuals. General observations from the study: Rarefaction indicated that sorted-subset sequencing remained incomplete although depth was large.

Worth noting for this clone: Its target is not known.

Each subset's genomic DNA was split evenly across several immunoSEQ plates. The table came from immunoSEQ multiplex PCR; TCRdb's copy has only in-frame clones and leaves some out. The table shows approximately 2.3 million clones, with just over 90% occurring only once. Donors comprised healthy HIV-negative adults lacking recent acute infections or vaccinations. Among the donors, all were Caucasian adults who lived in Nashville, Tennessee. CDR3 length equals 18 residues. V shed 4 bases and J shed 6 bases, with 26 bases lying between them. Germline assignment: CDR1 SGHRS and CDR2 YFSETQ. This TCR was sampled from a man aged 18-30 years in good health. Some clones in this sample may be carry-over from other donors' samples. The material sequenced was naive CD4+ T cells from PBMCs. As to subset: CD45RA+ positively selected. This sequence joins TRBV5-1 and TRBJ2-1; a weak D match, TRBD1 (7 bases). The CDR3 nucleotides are TGCGCCAGCAGCCTCGCCCAGATCCAGGGGGGAACGGGCAATGAGCAGTTCTTC. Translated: CASSLAQIQGGTGNEQFF.